One and the same sample provided the 23 T cell receptor beta chains below, sequenced in a study of shared clonotypes between healthy human individuals (dated by TCRdb to the early 2020s). Library preparation used the immunoSEQ multiplex PCR assay. TCRdb re-hosts the immuneACCESS table, in-frame sequences only. Its copies lack some clones; in the studies checked, an unresolved V gene accounts for under half of them, and the cause for the rest is not known. Within this sample are around 690,000 clones, with 90% of them counted one time only. The ten largest clones take up 34% of the sample. Sequenced sample: memory CD8+ T cells from PBMCs. According to the study, the label for this sample's cell subset or site signals: CD45RO+ cells pooled with CCR7-negative TemRA cells. Every receptor here comes from a man aged 18 to 29 in good health. Some clones in this sample may be carry-over from other donors' samples.

V gene TRBV18 combines with J gene TRBJ2-5, with D perhaps TRBD2 (6 bases). The CDR3 contains 15 residues. Germline CDR1 KGHSH, CDR2 LQKENI. The V end was cut by 1 base, the J end by 6 bases, with 15 bases between. CDR3 residues: CASSPLVGTDQTQYF. In DNA, the CDR3 is TGTGCCAGCTCACCACTTGTCGGGACTGACCAGACCCAGTACTTC. The variable domain in full, completed from reference TRBV18 and TRBJ2-5, reads NAGVMQNPRHLVRRRGQEARLRCSPMKGHSHVYWYRQLPEEGLKFMVYLQKENIIDESGMPKERFSAEFPKEGPSILRIQQVVRGDSAAYFCASSPLVGTDQTQYFGPGTRLLVL.

The chain has TRBV19 and TRBJ2-5; 7 nucleotides agree with TRBD1. Germline CDR1 reads LNHDA; CDR2 reads SQIVND (reference sequence). V gave up 5 bases and J gave up 1 base; unmatched junction bases: 4. The CDR3 runs to 14 residues. The CDR3 nucleotides are TGTGCCAGTAGTCCCGACAGGGTCCAAGAGACCCAGTACTTC. This translates into CASSPDRVQETQYF.

The CDR3 sequence is CASSPSSNRDGRLAGVSGEQYF. The CDR3 bases are TGTGCCAGCAGCCCGAGCTCTAACCGGGACGGGAGACTAGCGGGAGTTTCAGGGGAGCAGTACTTC. The chain uses TRBV4-2 and TRBJ2-7, with 12 bases matching TRBD2. V shed 4 bases and J 7 bases; nucleotides not matched to a gene: 29. The CDR3 has 22 residues. Looked up from germline, CDR1 is LGHNA and CDR2 is YNFKEQ.

Remarks on this clone: A read error is possible here, since a much larger clone lies one base away. The CDR3 bases are TGTGCCAGCAGCTTGACCCCCTACGAGCAGTACTTC. Protein sequence: CASSLTPYEQYF. The genes are TRBV5-4 and TRBJ2-7; D remains unclear. The V gene lost 1 base and the J gene lost 2 bases, with 4 bases spanning the gap. In germline, CDR1 is SGHNT, CDR2 YYREEE (reference sequence). This CDR3 comprises 12 residues.

The V and J genes are TRBV2 and TRBJ2-2; D possibly corresponds to TRBD2 (5 bases). From germline, CDR1 is SNHLY and CDR2 FYNNEI. The CDR3 consists of 14 residues. V lost 9 bases, J lost 0 bases, and 11 bases lay in between. The CDR3, as DNA: TGTGCCAGAGAGCGGCCGTCGAACACCGGGGAGCTGTTTTTT. Protein: CARERPSNTGELFF.

This clone has just a few counts. Other DNA sequences of this sample code for an identical CDR3. The rearrangement uses TRBV9 and TRBJ2-1; D gene uncertain. Germline-derived CDR1 and CDR2 are SGDLS and YYNGEE. This CDR3 is 13 amino acids long. The V end lost 2 bases, the J end lost 6 bases, and 9 bases lay between the germline ends. As DNA, the CDR3 is TGTGCCAGCAGCGTTGGGGTGAGCAATGAGCAGTTCTTC. Translated: CASSVGVSNEQFF.

On this clone: Other DNA sequences in this specimen translate into the identical CDR3. The gene calls are TRBV11-2 and TRBJ2-7, with D hard to call. Germline V gene lookup returns CDR1 SGHAT and CDR2 FQNNGV. Trimming stripped 0 bases from V and 0 bases from J, with 3 bases between. This CDR3 spans 13 amino acids. The CDR3 nucleotides are TGTGCCAGCAGCTTAGACAGCTCCTACGAGCAGTACTTC. The encoded protein is CASSLDSSYEQYF.

The J gene is TRBJ2-2, the V gene TRBV28, with 8 bases that match TRBD2. The CDR3 covers 16 residues. The V segment lost 3 bases and the J segment 10 bases; nucleotides outside the gene matches: 13. The germline CDR1 and CDR2 sequences are MDHEN and SYDVKM. The CDR3 bases are TGTGCCAGCAGTTTCAGACCGGGACTAGTCCCCGTGGAGCTGTTTTTT. Translated, it gives CASSFRPGLVPVELFF.

The rearrangement links TRBV7-6 to TRBJ2-1; no clear D gene. This CDR3 is 13 amino acids long. The V gene lost 8 bases and the J gene lost 2 bases, with 10 bases spanning the gap. CDR1 and CDR2 from the germline V gene are SGHVS and FNYEAQ. As DNA, the CDR3 is TGTGCCAGCTCCGACCGTCCCTACAATGAGCAGTTCTTC. Protein sequence: CASSDRPYNEQFF.

The genes are TRBV11-2 and TRBJ2-7; 10 bases align to TRBD2. The CDR3 covers 16 residues. V was pared by 3 bases and J by 2 bases, with 7 bases of the junction left unmatched. Looked up from germline, CDR1 is SGHAT and CDR2 is FQNNGV. CDR3 nucleotides: TGTGCCAGCAGCTTCGTGGCTAGCGGGGGCCCCTACGAGCAGTACTTC. Protein product: CASSFVASGGPYEQYF.

The chain links TRBV5-6 to TRBJ1-1; no reliable D call. Trimming removed 6 bases from V and 0 bases from J, with 18 bases in between. Germline V lookup: CDR1 SGHDT, CDR2 YYEEEE. The CDR3 is made up of 16 amino acids. The CDR3 loop is CASTSSLELMNTEAFF. In DNA form, the CDR3 reads TGTGCCAGCACCTCGTCCCTTGAGTTAATGAACACTGAAGCTTTCTTT.

The rearrangement joins TRBV27 to TRBJ1-1; D possibly corresponds to TRBD1 (6 bases). The CDR3 totals 16 residues. Germline V gene lookup returns CDR1 MNHEY and CDR2 SMNVEV (reference sequence). Deletions cut 2 bases from V and 0 bases from J, with 13 bases between. CDR3 in amino acids: CASSLVSDSMNTEAFF. The DNA for the CDR3 is TGTGCCAGCAGTTTAGTCTCGGACAGCATGAACACTGAAGCTTTCTTT.

J is TRBJ1-4 and V is TRBV29-1, with 7 bases aligning to TRBD1. V lost 7 bases and J lost 6; bases outside the gene matches: 8. Germline CDR1 SQVTM, CDR2 ANQGSEA. The CDR3 runs to 13 residues. The CDR3 region has the DNA TGCAGCGCAGGAACAGGGGTAGATGAAAAACTGTTTTTT. Translation: CSAGTGVDEKLFF.

The V and J genes are TRBV7-9 and TRBJ2-7; 9 bases align to TRBD1. Germline CDR1 is SEHNR and CDR2 is FQNEAQ (reference sequence). Trimming removed 5 bases from V and 3 bases from J; junction bases left unmatched: 14. The CDR3 runs to 17 residues. The CDR3 reads CASSLNKRTGADYEQYF. CDR3 nucleotides: TGTGCCAGCAGCCTAAATAAACGGACAGGGGCTGACTACGAGCAGTACTTC.

This clone was picked up one time. This rearrangement joins TRBV28 to TRBJ2-7; D perhaps matches TRBD1 (6 bases). The V and J ends lost 6 bases and 6 bases respectively, with 15 bases between them. Per germline, CDR1 MDHEN and CDR2 SYDVKM. This CDR3 comprises 13 residues. CDR3 in DNA: TGTGCCAGCAGGGGCAGGGGATCCAGCGAGCAGTACTTC. Protein: CASRGRGSSEQYF.

The V and J genes are TRBV5-4 and TRBJ1-3; maybe TRBD1 (5 bases). From germline, CDR1 is SGHNT and CDR2 YYREEE (reference sequence). V gave up 0 bases and J gave up 0 bases, with 7 bases separating them. The CDR3 contains 15 residues. CDR3 DNA sequence: TGTGCCAGCAGCTTGGCAGGGCCCTCTGGAAACACCATATATTTT. This sequence encodes CASSLAGPSGNTIYF.

This clone was seen a single time. The chain has TRBV7-9 and TRBJ1-1; 8 bases map to TRBD1. Losses at the gene ends were 3 bases for V and 7 bases for J; bases not matched to a gene: 16. Germline lookup yields CDR1 SEHNR and CDR2 FQNEAQ (reference sequence). The CDR3 consists of 17 residues. The CDR3 DNA sequence: TGTGCCAGCAGCTTCCCGACCGATAACAGGGGGTTTGATGAAGCTTTCTTT. Its translation: CASSFPTDNRGFDEAFF.

The rearrangement joins TRBV21-1 to TRBJ1-5; TRBD1 is the table's D call, not checked against the DNA. TRBV21-1 is labeled a pseudogene. The CDR3 runs 20 residues. DNA for the CDR3: TGTGCCAACCCCCGGAGGAGGGGACAGGGGGCATCGATGGGCAATCAGCCCCAGCATTTT. It yields the protein CANPRRRGQGASMGNQPQHF.

This sequence joins TRBV9 and TRBJ2-3, with TRBD1 identical over 7 bases. The CDR3 consists of 15 residues. Unmatched junction bases numbered 5, after V lost 0 bases and J lost 4 bases. Germline values: CDR1 SGDLS, CDR2 YYNGEE. CDR3 DNA sequence: TGTGCCAGCAGCGTAGAGGGGACAGCGTCAGATACGCAGTATTTT. As protein: CASSVEGTASDTQYF.

V and J are TRBV13 and TRBJ2-7; D might be TRBD1 (6 bases). Deletions cut 3 bases from V and 4 bases from J, with 13 bases between. CDR1 PRHDT and CDR2 FYEKMQ come from the germline V gene (reference sequence). This CDR3 is built from 14 residues. Here the CDR3 reads CASSFSGTRYEQYF. The CDR3 coding sequence is TGTGCCAGCAGCTTTTCCGGGACAAGATACGAGCAGTACTTC.

The chain has TRBV7-8 and TRBJ2-7; 10 bases align to TRBD2. Germline-derived CDR1 and CDR2 are SGHVS and FQNEAQ. J lost 2 bases, V lost 5 bases, and 9 bases had no gene match. The length of the CDR3 is 16 residues. DNA of the CDR3: TGTGCCAGCAGCCGGACCGGGACTAGCGTCACCTACGAGCAGTACTTC. It translates to CASSRTGTSVTYEQYF.

This clone was seen once. The genes are TRBV6-5 and TRBJ1-2, with D unresolved. Germline V lookup: CDR1 MNHEY, CDR2 SVGAGI. The CDR3 length is 16 residues. Trimming took off 2 bases at V and 1 base at J, with 14 bases between the two ends. CDR3 loop: CASSYRPPYFNYGYTF. DNA for the CDR3: TGTGCCAGCAGTTACCGGCCCCCATACTTTAACTATGGCTACACCTTC.

The chain combines TRBV19 with TRBJ2-7; TRBD2 agrees at 8 bases. Per the germline V gene, CDR1 is LNHDA and CDR2 is SQIVND (reference sequence). V was clipped by 1 base and J by 3 bases; unmatched bases: 5. This CDR3 spans 15 amino acids. This CDR3 is CASSIAGLAGYEQYF. CDR3 DNA: TGTGCCAGTAGTATAGCGGGTCTAGCGGGCTACGAGCAGTACTTC.